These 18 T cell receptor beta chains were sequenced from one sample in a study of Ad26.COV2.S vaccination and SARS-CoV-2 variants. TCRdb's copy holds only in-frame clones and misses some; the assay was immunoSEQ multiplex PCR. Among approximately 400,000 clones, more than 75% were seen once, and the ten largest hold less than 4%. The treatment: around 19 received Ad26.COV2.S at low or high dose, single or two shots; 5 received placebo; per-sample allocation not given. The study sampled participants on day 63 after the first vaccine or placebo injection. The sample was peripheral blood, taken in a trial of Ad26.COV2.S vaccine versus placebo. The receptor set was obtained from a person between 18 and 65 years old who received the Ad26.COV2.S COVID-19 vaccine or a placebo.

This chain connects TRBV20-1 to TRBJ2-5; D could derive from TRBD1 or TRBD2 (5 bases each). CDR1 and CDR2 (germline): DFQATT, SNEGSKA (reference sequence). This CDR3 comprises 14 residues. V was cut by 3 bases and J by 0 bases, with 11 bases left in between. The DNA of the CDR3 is TGCAGTGCTAGTACGGGGCAATACCAAGAGACCCAGTACTTC. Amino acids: CSASTGQYQETQYF.

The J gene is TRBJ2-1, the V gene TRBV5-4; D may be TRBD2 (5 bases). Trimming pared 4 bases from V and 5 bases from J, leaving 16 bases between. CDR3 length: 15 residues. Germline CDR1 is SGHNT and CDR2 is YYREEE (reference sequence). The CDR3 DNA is TGTGCCAGCAGCGACGCTGCGCGGGCTAACAATGAGCAGTTCTTC. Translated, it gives CASSDAARANNEQFF.

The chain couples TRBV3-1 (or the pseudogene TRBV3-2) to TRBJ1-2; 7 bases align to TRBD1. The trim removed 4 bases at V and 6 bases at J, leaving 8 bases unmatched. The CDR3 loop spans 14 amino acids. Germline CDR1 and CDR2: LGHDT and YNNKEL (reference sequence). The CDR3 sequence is CASSPSTGTNGYTF. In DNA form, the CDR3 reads TGTGCCAGCAGCCCCTCGACAGGGACCAATGGCTACACCTTC.

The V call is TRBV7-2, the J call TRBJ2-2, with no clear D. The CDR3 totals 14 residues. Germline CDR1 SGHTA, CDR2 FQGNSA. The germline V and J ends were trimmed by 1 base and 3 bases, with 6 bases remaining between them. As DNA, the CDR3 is TGTGCCAGCAGCTTAGTGACCCACACCGGGGAGCTGTTTTTT. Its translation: CASSLVTHTGELFF. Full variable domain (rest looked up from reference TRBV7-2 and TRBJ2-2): GAGVSQSPSNKVTEKGKDVELRCDPISGHTALYWYRQSLGQGLEFLIYFQGNSAPDKSGLPSDRFSAERTGGSVSTLTIQRTQQEDSAVYLCASSLVTHTGELFFGEGSRLTVL.

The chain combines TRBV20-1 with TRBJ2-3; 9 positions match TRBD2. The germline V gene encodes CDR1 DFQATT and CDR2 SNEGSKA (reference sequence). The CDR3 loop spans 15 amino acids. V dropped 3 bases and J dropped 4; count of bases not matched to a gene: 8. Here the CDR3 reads CSASKGGGASDTQYF. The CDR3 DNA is TGCAGTGCTAGTAAAGGCGGGGGGGCATCAGATACGCAGTATTTT.

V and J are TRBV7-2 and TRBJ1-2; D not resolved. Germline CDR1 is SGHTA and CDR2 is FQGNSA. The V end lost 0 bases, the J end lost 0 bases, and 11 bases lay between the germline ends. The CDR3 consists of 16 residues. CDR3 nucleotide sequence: TGTGCCAGCAGCTTAGCGGCGAGGGCTACTAACTATGGCTACACCTTC. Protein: CASSLAARATNYGYTF.

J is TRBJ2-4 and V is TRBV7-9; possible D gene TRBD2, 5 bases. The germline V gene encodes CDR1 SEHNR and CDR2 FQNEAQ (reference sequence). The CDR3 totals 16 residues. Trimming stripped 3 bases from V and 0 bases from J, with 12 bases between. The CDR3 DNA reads TGTGCCAGCAGCTTCGGGATGTCTAAAGCCAAAAACATTCAGTACTTC. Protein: CASSFGMSKAKNIQYF.

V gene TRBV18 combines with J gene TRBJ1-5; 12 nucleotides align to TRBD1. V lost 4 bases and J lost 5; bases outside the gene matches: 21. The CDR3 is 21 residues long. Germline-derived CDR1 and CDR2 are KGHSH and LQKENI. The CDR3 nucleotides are TGTGCCAGCTCACAGACCGGGACAGGGGGCGCCGGAAATACTGCCCATCAGCCCCAGCATTTT. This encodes CASSQTGTGGAGNTAHQPQHF.

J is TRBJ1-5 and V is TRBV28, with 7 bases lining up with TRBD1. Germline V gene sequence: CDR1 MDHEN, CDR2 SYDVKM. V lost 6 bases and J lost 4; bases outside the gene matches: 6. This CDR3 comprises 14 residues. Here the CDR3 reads CASSTPRGNQPQHF. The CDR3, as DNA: TGTGCCAGCAGCACGCCCAGGGGGAATCAGCCCCAGCATTTT. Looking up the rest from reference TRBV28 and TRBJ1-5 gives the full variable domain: DVKVTQSSRYLVKRTGEKVFLECVQDMDHENMFWYRQDPGLGLRLIYFSYDVKMKEKGDIPEGYSVSREKKERFSLILESASTNQTSMYLCASSTPRGNQPQHFGDGTRLSIL.

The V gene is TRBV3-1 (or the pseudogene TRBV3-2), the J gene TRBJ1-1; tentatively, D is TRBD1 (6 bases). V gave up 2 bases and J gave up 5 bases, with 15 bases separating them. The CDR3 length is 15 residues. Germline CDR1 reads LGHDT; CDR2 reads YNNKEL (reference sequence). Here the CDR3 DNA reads TGTGCCAGCAGCCAAAGGGGGGGGCTGAGGACTGAAGCTTTCTTT. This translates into CASSQRGGLRTEAFF.

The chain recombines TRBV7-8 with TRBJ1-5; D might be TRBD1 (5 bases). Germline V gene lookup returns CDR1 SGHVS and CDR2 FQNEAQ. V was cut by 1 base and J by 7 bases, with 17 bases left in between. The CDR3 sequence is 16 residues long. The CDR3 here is CASSLDWGGARQPQHF. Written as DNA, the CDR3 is TGTGCCAGCAGCTTAGATTGGGGAGGGGCAAGACAGCCCCAGCATTTT.

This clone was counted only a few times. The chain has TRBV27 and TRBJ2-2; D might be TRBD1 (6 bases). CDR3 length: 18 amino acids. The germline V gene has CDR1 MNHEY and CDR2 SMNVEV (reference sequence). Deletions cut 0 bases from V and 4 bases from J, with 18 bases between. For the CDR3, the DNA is TGTGCCAGCAGTTTATCGTTGCCGGGACATTCGCTCACCGGGGAGCTGTTTTTT. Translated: CASSLSLPGHSLTGELFF.

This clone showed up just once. The DNA for the CDR3 is TGTGCCAGCAGCGTAGATGAGGACGAGCAGTACTTC. It yields the protein CASSVDEDEQYF. This chain connects TRBV9 to TRBJ2-7, with D unclear. This CDR3 region has 12 residues. V lost 0 bases, J lost 5 bases, and 6 bases lay in between. CDR1 SGDLS and CDR2 YYNGEE come from the germline V gene.

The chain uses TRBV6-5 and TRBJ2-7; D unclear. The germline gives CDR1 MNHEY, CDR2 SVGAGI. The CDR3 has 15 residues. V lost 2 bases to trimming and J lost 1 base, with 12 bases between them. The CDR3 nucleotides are TGTGCCAGCAGTTACAGGGAATTCGGGTCCTACGAGCAGTACTTC. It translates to CASSYREFGSYEQYF.

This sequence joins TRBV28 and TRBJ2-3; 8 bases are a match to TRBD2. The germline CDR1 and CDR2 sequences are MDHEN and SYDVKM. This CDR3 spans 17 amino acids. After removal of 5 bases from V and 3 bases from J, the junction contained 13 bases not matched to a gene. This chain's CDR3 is CASSGTSWGKLTDTQYF. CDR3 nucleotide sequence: TGTGCCAGCAGTGGGACTAGTTGGGGCAAATTGACAGATACGCAGTATTTT.

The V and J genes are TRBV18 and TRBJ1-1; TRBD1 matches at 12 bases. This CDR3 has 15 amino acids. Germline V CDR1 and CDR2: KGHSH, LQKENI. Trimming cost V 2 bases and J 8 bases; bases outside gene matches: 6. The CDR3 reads CASSPMGQGASEAFF. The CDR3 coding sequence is TGTGCCAGCTCACCAATGGGACAGGGGGCGTCAGAAGCTTTCTTT.

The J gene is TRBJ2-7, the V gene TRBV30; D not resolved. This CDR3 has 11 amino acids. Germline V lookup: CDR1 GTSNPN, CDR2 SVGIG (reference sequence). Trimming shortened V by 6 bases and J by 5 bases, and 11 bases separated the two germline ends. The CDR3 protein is CACMARDEQYF. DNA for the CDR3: TGTGCCTGCATGGCAAGGGACGAGCAGTACTTC. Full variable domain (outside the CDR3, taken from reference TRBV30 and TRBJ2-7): SQTIHQWPATLVQPVGSPLSLECTVEGTSNPNLYWYRQAAGRGLQLLFYSVGIGQISSEVPQNLSASRPQDRQFILSSKKLLLSDSGFYLCACMARDEQYFGPGTRLTVT.

CDR3 DNA: TGTGCCAGCAGCGCGAGGTCTAGGGGTTACTACGAGCAGTACTTC. It encodes CASSARSRGYYEQYF. The V gene is TRBV4-2, the J gene TRBJ2-7; D is possibly TRBD1 (5 bases). The CDR3 length is 15 residues. The ends were cut back, 5 bases at V and 3 bases at J, with 17 bases in the middle. The germline gives CDR1 LGHNA, CDR2 YNFKEQ.